This T cell receptor beta chain was sequenced for a study of identical twins. Study-wide findings and caveats: Out-of-frame beta sequences exhibited a weaker degree of excess twin sharing.

TCRdb re-called the 5' RACE reads with MiXCR, one entry per CDR3 protein. The sample includes hundreds of thousands of distinct CDR3 sequences, roughly 24% of them seen just once. With respect to this clonotype: Its antigen is not known.

These data are also associated with another study on T cells expressing NK-cell markers.

What was sequenced was CD4+ T cells sorted from blood. The receptor's source is a young woman in good health.

CDR3 loop: CAVGGGDSQFF. CDR3 nucleotides: TGTGCCGTGGGCGGGGGGGACTCGCAGTTCTTC. The J gene is TRBJ2-1, the V gene TRBV10-3; 9 bases agree with TRBD2. Germline lookup yields CDR1 ENHRY and CDR2 SYGVKD. After removal of 11 bases from V and 12 bases from J, the junction contained 8 bases not matched to a gene. This CDR3 is built from 11 residues.